The 13 T cell receptor beta chains in this list originate from one sample, sequenced in a study of OX40 agonist ivuxolimab in advanced cancers. The assay was immunoSEQ multiplex PCR, and TCRdb's table has in-frame clones only and misses some. This sample has just over 90,000 clones, with 94% found just once. Here the sequenced sample was CD4+ or CD8+ T cells sorted from blood, taken in a trial of the OX40 agonist ivuxolimab. These receptors were taken from an adult with an advanced solid tumor such as melanoma, head and neck, liver or kidney cancer.

The chain recombines TRBV2 with TRBJ2-7; 8 bases line up with TRBD1. There are 13 residues in the CDR3. The germline gives CDR1 SNHLY, CDR2 FYNNEI. V shed 11 bases, J shed 2 bases, and the junction held 8 bases outside the gene matches. CDR3 residues: CAGGTGNTYEQYF. CDR3 nucleotides: TGTGCCGGAGGGACAGGCAATACCTACGAGCAGTACTTC.

This chain uses TRBV9 with TRBJ2-7; 7 bases map to TRBD1. The germline V gene has CDR1 SGDLS and CDR2 YYNGEE. J lost 3 bases, V lost 3 bases, and 6 bases had no gene match. The CDR3 totals 14 residues. The CDR3 DNA is TGTGCCAGCAGCGCGCGCCAGGGGGTCTACGAGCAGTACTTC. Its protein is CASSARQGVYEQYF.

The chain links TRBV5-1 to TRBJ2-1, with D uncertain. Trimming pared 0 bases from V and 0 bases from J, leaving 7 bases between. CDR3 length equals 15 residues. Per germline, CDR1 SGHRS and CDR2 YFSETQ. The CDR3 region is CASSLAWDSYNEQFF. For the CDR3, the DNA is TGCGCCAGCAGCTTGGCGTGGGACTCCTACAATGAGCAGTTCTTC.

The chain recombines TRBV6-1 with TRBJ1-2; 9 nucleotides agree with TRBD1. Losses at the gene ends were 11 bases for V and 3 bases for J; bases not matched to a gene: 7. This CDR3 has 13 amino acids. Germline V gene data show CDR1 as MNHNS and CDR2 as SASEGT. The CDR3 DNA reads TGTGCCGGACTAAGACAGGGGGACTATGGCTACACCTTC. Its translation is CAGLRQGDYGYTF.

The gene calls are TRBV2 and TRBJ2-7, with TRBD2 identical over 8 bases. With V trimmed by 7 bases and J by 6 bases, 8 bases remained unmatched. Germline V CDR1 and CDR2: SNHLY, FYNNEI. There are 13 residues in the CDR3. CDR3 nucleotide sequence: TGTGCCAGCACGGGACTAGATGGACCCGAGCAGTACTTC. It specifies CASTGLDGPEQYF.

The chain combines TRBV5-6 with TRBJ1-4; D is possibly TRBD1 (5 bases). Trimming stripped 2 bases from V and 11 bases from J, with 16 bases between. This CDR3 is built from 14 residues. Germline CDR1 reads SGHDT; CDR2 reads YYEEEE. The DNA of the CDR3 is TGTGCCAGCAGCTTCGGGACGATGCGGTGGAAACTGTTTTTT. The encoded protein is CASSFGTMRWKLFF.

V and J are TRBV7-2 and TRBJ1-5; 7 positions match TRBD1. Unmatched junction bases numbered 8, after V lost 4 bases and J lost 2 bases. This CDR3 region has 16 residues. The germline V gene encodes CDR1 SGHTA and CDR2 FQGNSA. Here the CDR3 DNA reads TGTGCCAGCAGCTCCCAGGGGGTCTGGGGCAATCAGCCCCAGCATTTT. It encodes CASSSQGVWGNQPQHF. Together with reference TRBV7-2 and TRBJ1-5, the CDR3 gives the full variable domain: GAGVSQSPSNKVTEKGKDVELRCDPISGHTALYWYRQSLGQGLEFLIYFQGNSAPDKSGLPSDRFSAERTGGSVSTLTIQRTQQEDSAVYLCASSSQGVWGNQPQHFGDGTRLSIL.

The V and J genes are TRBV29-1 and TRBJ1-1; 8 bases align to TRBD1. The V gene end was trimmed by 7 bases and the J gene end by 1 base; junction bases not matched to a gene: 5. This CDR3 has 13 amino acids. Germline V gives CDR1 SQVTM, CDR2 ANQGSEA. The CDR3 DNA reads TGCAGCGCCGGGACAGGAGCGAACACTGAAGCTTTCTTT. The encoded protein is CSAGTGANTEAFF.

The chain couples TRBV5-1 to TRBJ1-1; no definite D call. Germline CDR1 and CDR2: SGHRS and YFSETQ. V was pared by 1 base and J by 11 bases, with 9 bases between. The CDR3 has 11 amino acids. The CDR3 loop is CASSLWEDAFF. In nucleotides, the CDR3 is TGCGCCAGCAGCTTGTGGGAAGATGCTTTCTTT.

The chain is built from TRBV15 and TRBJ1-2; TRBD1 matches 8 bases. The CDR3 has 15 residues. V trimming: 0 bases; J trimming: 8 bases; junction bases outside the gene matches: 8. Germline V gives CDR1 LNHNV, CDR2 YYDKDF (reference sequence). CDR3 residues: CATSREFQGARGYTF. CDR3 in DNA: TGTGCCACCAGCAGAGAATTTCAGGGGGCGCGCGGCTACACCTTC.

The V call is TRBV6-5, the J call TRBJ1-2; the match to TRBD1 covers 8 bases. There are 15 residues in the CDR3. CDR1 and CDR2 (germline): MNHEY, SVGAGI. V shed 2 bases, J shed 5 bases, and the junction held 7 bases outside the gene matches. The CDR3 sequence: CASSYDETGDYGYTF. DNA of the CDR3: TGTGCCAGCAGTTACGATGAGACAGGGGATTATGGCTACACCTTC.

The chain joins TRBV11-2 to TRBJ2-3, with TRBD2 matching over 9 bases. The V gene end was trimmed by 7 bases and the J gene end by 4 bases; junction bases not matched to a gene: 12. The CDR3 has 16 residues. Germline CDR1 is SGHAT and CDR2 is FQNNGV. The chain's CDR3 is CASTMNRGGVPDTQYF. The CDR3 region has the DNA TGTGCCAGCACCATGAACCGCGGGGGGGTACCAGATACGCAGTATTTT.

This rearrangement joins TRBV27 to TRBJ2-2; 7 bases line up with TRBD2. J lost 0 bases, V lost 3 bases, and 1 base had no gene match. The V gene's germline CDR1 is MNHEY and CDR2 SMNVEV (reference sequence). The CDR3 is made up of 15 amino acids. The CDR3 nucleotides are TGTGCCAGCAGTTTCCTAGCGGCGAACACCGGGGAGCTGTTTTTT. Amino acids: CASSFLAANTGELFF.